This T cell receptor (beta chain) originates from a study of memory B cells and T cells in multiple sclerosis. To note about this clone: Its antigen remains unidentified.

Using immunoSEQ multiplex PCR, the repertoire was profiled, and TCRdb retains in-frame clones only, with some absent. The sample has around 7,600 clones; roughly 64% are singletons. Overall study results and limits: Clone-set sizes differed between compartments, so shared clonotype counts needed normalization.

Germline values: CDR1 MNHNS, CDR2 SASEGT. This CDR3 has 11 amino acids. Sequenced: memory (CD45RO+) CD8+ T cells from blood. The chain couples TRBV6-1 to TRBJ2-5; no clear D. The DNA end is more similar to TRBJ2-7, so the J call may be wrong. The clonotype comes from a human donor with multiple sclerosis. The CDR3 sequence: CASVKSYEQYF. The CDR3 nucleotides read TGTGCCAGCGTCAAGTCCTACGAGCAGTACTTC.